This T cell receptor beta chain was captured by sequencing in a study of blood T cell repertoires in COVID-19. Looked up from germline, CDR1 is SGHTA and CDR2 is FQGNSA. Trimming took 4 bases from V and 4 from J, leaving 10 bases between them. The CDR3 consists of 13 residues. Sequencing used immunoSEQ multiplex PCR; TCRdb keeps in-frame clones, though not all of them. The profile shows about 90,000 clones, approximately 87% of them singletons. The sample consisted of peripheral blood. The sequence came from a human donor in a cohort sampled during active COVID-19. V and J are TRBV7-2 and TRBJ1-1; no clear D. CDR3 amino acids: CASSSQRVTEAFF. The CDR3 coding sequence is TGTGCCAGCAGCTCACAGCGGGTCACTGAAGCTTTCTTT.